This entry lists 9 T cell receptor beta chains sequenced from one sample in a study of blood T cell repertoires in COVID-19. The data were produced by immunoSEQ multiplex PCR, yet TCRdb's version contains in-frame clones alone and is incomplete. The table has 75,000 to 95,000 clones, under 90% seen once. Sequenced sample: peripheral blood. The receptors derive from a human donor in a cohort sampled during active COVID-19.

This sequence joins TRBV6-6 and TRBJ2-4; TRBD1 is a possible D gene (5 bases). CDR1 is MNHNY, CDR2 SVGAGI, per germline (reference sequence). Deletions cut 2 bases from V and 3 bases from J, with 8 bases between. The CDR3 covers 14 residues. The CDR3 bases are TGTGCCAGCAGTTACGACAGAAACAAAAACATTCAGTACTTC. Amino acids: CASSYDRNKNIQYF.

The V gene is TRBV19, the J gene TRBJ2-1, with D possibly matching TRBD2 (7 bases). CDR3 length equals 15 residues. Germline V CDR1 and CDR2: LNHDA, SQIVND (reference sequence). V shed 3 bases and J shed 5 bases, with 14 bases lying between them. Written as DNA, the CDR3 is TGTGCCAGTAGTATTAACGCGGGGGCTCACAATGAGCAGTTCTTC. It encodes CASSINAGAHNEQFF.

The V call is TRBV6-5, the J call TRBJ1-1; D unclear. The V end lost 6 bases, the J end lost 4 bases, and 12 bases lay between the germline ends. This CDR3 has 13 residues. CDR1 is MNHEY and CDR2 is SVGAGI in the germline V gene. The CDR3 loop is CASRSRPGTEAFF. CDR3 nucleotide sequence: TGTGCCAGCAGGTCAAGGCCGGGCACTGAAGCTTTCTTT.

The V gene is TRBV7-9, the J gene TRBJ2-1; TRBD1 agrees at 9 bases. Looked up from germline, CDR1 is SEHNR and CDR2 is FQNEAQ (reference sequence). This CDR3 contains 16 residues. Trimming took 4 bases from V and 4 from J; bases not matched to a gene: 8. CDR3 nucleotide sequence: TGTGCCAGCAGCTCGAAGGAGACAGGGGGGTACAATGAGCAGTTCTTC. Protein sequence: CASSSKETGGYNEQFF.

V usage is TRBV6-5 and J usage is TRBJ2-3; TRBD2 aligns across 9 bases. Germline assignment: CDR1 MNHEY and CDR2 SVGAGI. The V and J ends lost 0 bases and 5 bases, in that order; junction bases with no gene match: 6. This CDR3 comprises 16 residues. CDR3 coding DNA: TGTGCCAGCAGTTACTCGGGTAGCGGGAGAGTAGATACGCAGTATTTT. Its protein product is CASSYSGSGRVDTQYF.

The V call is TRBV28, the J call TRBJ1-5; maybe TRBD1 (5 bases). V lost 3 bases to trimming and J lost 2 bases, with 17 bases between them. The germline CDR1 and CDR2 sequences are MDHEN and SYDVKM. The CDR3 is 17 residues long. CDR3 region: CASSFYGTAGGNQPQHF. The CDR3, as DNA: TGTGCCAGCAGTTTCTACGGGACGGCGGGGGGCAATCAGCCCCAGCATTTT.

The V gene is TRBV19, the J gene TRBJ1-2, with unresolved D. Between the trimmed V and J ends, which lost 5 bases and 1 base, there was a span of 8 bases. The CDR3 is 13 amino acids. CDR1 and CDR2 from the germline V gene are LNHDA and SQIVND (reference sequence). The CDR3 sequence: CASSGQVNYGYTF. The CDR3 DNA sequence: TGTGCCAGTAGTGGTCAGGTTAACTATGGCTACACCTTC. Full variable domain (outside the CDR3, taken from reference TRBV19 and TRBJ1-2): DGGITQSPKYLFRKEGQNVTLSCEQNLNHDAMYWYRQDPGQGLRLIYYSQIVNDFQKGDIAEGYSVSREKKESFPLTVTSAQKNPTAFYLCASSGQVNYGYTFGSGTRLTVV.

The chain links TRBV6-5 to TRBJ1-2, with 8 bases fitting TRBD1. The V gene's germline CDR1 is MNHEY and CDR2 SVGAGI. Trimming cost V 5 bases and J 8 bases; bases outside gene matches: 13. The CDR3 sequence is 15 residues long. CDR3 coding DNA: TGTGCCAGCAGTATACGAAACCAGGGGGCTCGGGGCTACACCTTC. Protein: CASSIRNQGARGYTF.

V gene TRBV27 combines with J gene TRBJ2-7; D is possibly TRBD1 (5 bases). The V gene's germline CDR1 is MNHEY and CDR2 SMNVEV (reference sequence). This CDR3 has 15 residues. The germline V and J ends were trimmed by 3 bases and 2 bases, with 14 bases remaining between them. The CDR3 spells CASSFSPGQAYEQYF. The CDR3 nucleotides read TGTGCCAGCAGTTTTTCTCCAGGGCAGGCCTACGAGCAGTACTTC.